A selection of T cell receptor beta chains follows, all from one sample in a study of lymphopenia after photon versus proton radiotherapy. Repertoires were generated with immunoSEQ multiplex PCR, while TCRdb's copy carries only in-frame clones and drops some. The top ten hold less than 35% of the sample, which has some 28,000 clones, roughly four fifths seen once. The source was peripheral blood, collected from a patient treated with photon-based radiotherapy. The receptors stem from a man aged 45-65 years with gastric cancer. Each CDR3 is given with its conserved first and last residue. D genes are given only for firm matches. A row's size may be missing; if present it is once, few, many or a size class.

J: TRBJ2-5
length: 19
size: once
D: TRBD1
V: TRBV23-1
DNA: TGCGCCAGCAGTCAATCACGGGACAGTTGGTTTGATAGCCAAGAGACCCAGTACTTC
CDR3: CASSQSRDSWFDSQETQYF

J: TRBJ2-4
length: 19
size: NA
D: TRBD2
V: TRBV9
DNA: TGTGCCAGCAGCGCCACCGGGACTAGCGGGGTTCGTGTCAAAAACATTCAGTACTTC
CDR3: CASSATGTSGVRVKNIQYF

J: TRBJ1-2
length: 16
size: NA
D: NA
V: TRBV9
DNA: TGTGCCAGCAGCGTAAGACCGGACAGACATAACTATGGCTACACCTTC
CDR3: CASSVRPDRHNYGYTF

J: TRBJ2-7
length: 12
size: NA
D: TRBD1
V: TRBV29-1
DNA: TGCAGCGTTTGGGACAGGGGAGGGGAGCAGTACTTC
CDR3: CSVWDRGGEQYF

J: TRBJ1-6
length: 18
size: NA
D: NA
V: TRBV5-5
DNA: TGTGCCAGCAGCTTGGCTGTTGGGGGCGGCTCCTATAATTCACCCCTCCACTTT
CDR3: CASSLAVGGGSYNSPLHF

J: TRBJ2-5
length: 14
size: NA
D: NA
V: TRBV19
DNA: TGTGCCAGTAGTATCGTGTCTAGCCAAGAGACCCAGTACTTC
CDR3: CASSIVSSQETQYF

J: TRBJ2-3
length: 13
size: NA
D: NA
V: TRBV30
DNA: TGTGCCTGGAGCAGGGGCAGCACAGATACGCAGTATTTT
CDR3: CAWSRGSTDTQYF

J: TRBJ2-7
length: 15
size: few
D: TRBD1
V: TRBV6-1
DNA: TGTGCCAGCAGTGAAGGGGCAGGGGGCAGATACGAGCAGTACTTC
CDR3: CASSEGAGGRYEQYF

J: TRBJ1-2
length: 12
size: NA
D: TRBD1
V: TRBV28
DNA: TGTGCCAGCAGACAGGGGTACTATGGCTACACCTTC
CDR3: CASRQGYYGYTF

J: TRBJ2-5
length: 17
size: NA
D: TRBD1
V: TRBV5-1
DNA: TGCGCCAGCAGCCCGCCCCGGGACAGGGGGCGACAAGAGACCCAGTACTTC
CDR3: CASSPPRDRGRQETQYF

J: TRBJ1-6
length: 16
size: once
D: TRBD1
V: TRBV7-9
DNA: TGTGCCAGCAGCTTATTGGAGGGGACAGGGAATTCACCCCTCCACTTT
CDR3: CASSLLEGTGNSPLHF

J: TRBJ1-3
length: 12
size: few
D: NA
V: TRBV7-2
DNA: TGTGCCAGCAGCCACCCGGGAAACACCATATATTTT
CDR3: CASSHPGNTIYF

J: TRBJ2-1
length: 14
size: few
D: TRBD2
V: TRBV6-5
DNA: TGTGCCAGCAGTTACTTGGGACTAGCGGATGAGCAGTTCTTC
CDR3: CASSYLGLADEQFF

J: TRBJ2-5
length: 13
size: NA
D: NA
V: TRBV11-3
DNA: TGTGCCAGCAGCTCCAGAGTAGGGGAGACCCAGTACTTC
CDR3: CASSSRVGETQYF

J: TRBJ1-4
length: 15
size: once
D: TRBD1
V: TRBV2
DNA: TGTGCCAGCAAACGGGACAGACCAACTAATGAAAAACTGTTTTTT
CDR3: CASKRDRPTNEKLFF

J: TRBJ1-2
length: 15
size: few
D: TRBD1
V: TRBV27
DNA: TGTGCCAGCAGACATCGGGACAGGTCGAGTGGGAGCTACACCTTC
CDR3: CASRHRDRSSGSYTF

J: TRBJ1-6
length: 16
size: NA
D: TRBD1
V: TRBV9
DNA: TGTGCCAGCAGCGACACGAGGGGGCAGGGTCCGTCACCCCTCCACTTT
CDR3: CASSDTRGQGPSPLHF

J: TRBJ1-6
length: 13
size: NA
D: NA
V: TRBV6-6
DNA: TGTGCCAGCAGTTACAGGGGAGGTTCACCCCTCCACTTT
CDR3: CASSYRGGSPLHF

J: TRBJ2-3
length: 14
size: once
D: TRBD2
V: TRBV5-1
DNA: TGCGCCAGCAAGGAGGAAGCGGGGGGCGATACGCAGTATTTT
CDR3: CASKEEAGGDTQYF

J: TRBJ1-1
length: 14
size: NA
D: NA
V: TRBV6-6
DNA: TGTGCCAGCAGACCTCCGGGGGTGAACACTGAAGCTTTCTTT
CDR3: CASRPPGVNTEAFF

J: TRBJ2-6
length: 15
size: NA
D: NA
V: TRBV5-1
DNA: TGCGCCAGCAGCTTGGCAGGCTCCGGGGCCAACGTCCTGACTTTC
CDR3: CASSLAGSGANVLTF

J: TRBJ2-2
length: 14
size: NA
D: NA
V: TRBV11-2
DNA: TGTGCCAGCAGCTTAGGAGATACCACCGGGGAGCTGTTTTTT
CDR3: CASSLGDTTGELFF

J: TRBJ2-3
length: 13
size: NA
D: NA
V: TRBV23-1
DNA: TGCGCCAGCAGTCGTCGCGTGACAGATACGCAGTATTTT
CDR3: CASSRRVTDTQYF

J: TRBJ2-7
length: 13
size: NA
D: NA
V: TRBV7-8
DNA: TGTGCCAGCAGCTTAGGGCCCGGTCGGGAGCAGTACTTC
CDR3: CASSLGPGREQYF

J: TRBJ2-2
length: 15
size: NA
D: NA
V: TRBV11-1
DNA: TGTGCCAGCAGCTTAGGTAGTTTGAACACCGGGGAGCTGTTTTTT
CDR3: CASSLGSLNTGELFF